This T cell receptor beta chain was found in a study of breast tumors, draining lymph nodes, adjacent tissues. Overall study results and limits: Data only fit, rather than demonstrated, lymph node origin of most tumor T cells.

Ten or more counts support this clonotype. Antigen unknown. Breast cancer patients provided tissue from their axillary draining lymph nodes. TCRdb analysed the multiplex PCR reads with MiXCR anew, one entry per CDR3 protein. This sample carries some 120,000 distinct CDR3 sequences, approximately 21% of them seen once, and the ten largest clones take 2.2%. The germline V gene has CDR1 LNHDA and CDR2 SQIVND (reference sequence). Losses at the gene ends were 4 bases for V and 4 bases for J; bases not matched to a gene: 3. CDR3 length: 14 amino acids. This chain links TRBV19 with TRBJ2-2; 7 bases line up with TRBD2. The receptor was isolated from a female donor with breast cancer. Some clones in this sample may be carry-over from other donors' samples. Sequenced input: axillary lymph node tissue. CDR3 in DNA: TGTGCCAGTAGTAGCGGGAGTACCACCGGGGAGCTGTTTTTT. This encodes CASSSGSTTGELFF.